This T cell receptor beta chain stems from a study of early T cells in non-severe SARS-CoV-2 infection. Study-level background: The study sequenced bulk RNA from unsorted whole blood, with chains unpaired. Study-level points and caveats: Matching against VDJdb likely underestimated virus-specific expansions, favoring anti-spike CD8.

Each single cDNA molecule received a unique molecular identifier. A single record per CDR3 protein comes from TCRdb applying MiXCR to the 5' RACE reads. The table includes roughly 35,000 distinct CDR3 sequences, about 6.7% detected once. CDR1 is SQVTM, CDR2 ANQGSEA, per germline. V was shortened by 4 bases and J by 3 bases, with 16 bases between the two germline ends. The CDR3 is 14 residues long. In its sample, this clonotype was seen many times. The antigen remains undetermined. Sequencing input: whole blood. This TCR came from an adult who was a healthcare worker with PCR-confirmed SARS-CoV-2 infection or an uninfected control (not recorded which). The rearrangement joins TRBV29-1 to TRBJ2-7; perhaps TRBD2 as D (6 bases). CDR3 sequence reads: CSVVRVLGGYEQYF. In DNA, the CDR3 is TGCAGCGTTGTTAGAGTTCTCGGGGGCTACGAGCAGTACTTC.